The 32 T cell receptor beta chains reported below all come from one sample, sequenced in a study of post-analysis software for immune sequencing data (dated by TCRdb to the mid-2010s). Overall study outcomes, separate from this receptor: Patients showed significantly higher frequencies than controls for roughly five TRBV segments, among them TRBV5-6, TRBV5-1 and TRBV20-1.

The library came from PCR. The sample was run on an Illumina HiSeq 2500. Unique molecular identifiers were incorporated into TCR beta cDNA libraries to reduce PCR and sequencing biases. The public reads were run again by TCRdb, first through fastp at Q25 and then through MiXCR, and only productive beta chains were kept. Each entry is one CDR3 protein sequence, shown with its most common DNA and genes. The sample table lists hundreds of thousands of distinct CDR3 sequences, 25% to 30% of them with a count of one. In total, the top ten clones hold more than 0.45% of the sample. Antigens for these TCRs are unknown. Specimen: blood. Receptors were obtained from a girl aged 5-17 years with multiple sclerosis.

This clonotype was observed many times. One end of the junction does not line up with germline, which may come from a read error. The chain employs TRBV5-1 and TRBJ1-5; 7 bases are shared with TRBD1. Germline V CDR1 and CDR2: SGHRS, YFSETQ. The CDR3 contains 15 residues. CDR3: CASSPGTDSNQPQHF. The CDR3 nucleotides are TGTGCCAGCAGTCCGGGGACAGATAGCAATCAGCCCCAGCATTTT.

The CDR3 DNA sequence: TGTGCCAGCAAGTCTATGGACTACTCCTGGGGGGAGCAGTACTTC. Translated, it gives CASKSMDYSWGEQYF. The chain couples TRBV28 to TRBJ2-5, with a possible D match to TRBD2 (6 bases). Per the germline V gene, CDR1 is MDHEN and CDR2 is SYDVKM. This CDR3 has 15 residues. Trimming pared 7 bases from V and 11 bases from J, leaving 26 bases between.

This chain links TRBV25-1 with TRBJ1-6; D is perhaps TRBD1 (5 bases). The CDR3 loop spans 14 amino acids. V lost 3 bases, J lost 10 bases, and 13 bases lay in between. Germline loops: CDR1 MGHDK, CDR2 SYGVNS. This CDR3 is CASSDTGAGSPLHF. Here the CDR3 DNA reads TGTGCCAGCAGTGATACAGGAGCAGGATCACCCCTCCACTTT.

This clonotype was seen a handful of times. This rearrangement joins TRBV20-1 to TRBJ2-5, with TRBD2 matching over 8 bases. The CDR3 is 15 residues long. V was pared by 3 bases and J by 2 bases, with 8 bases of the junction left unmatched. Germline assignment: CDR1 DFQATT and CDR2 SNEGSKA (reference sequence). The CDR3: CSASPARGAQETQYF. The CDR3 DNA follows: TGCAGTGCTAGTCCGGCGCGGGGGGCGCAAGAGACCCAGTACTTC.

This clonotype was recorded a few times. The chain employs TRBV7-2 and TRBJ2-3; no reliable D call. The ends were cut back, 2 bases at V and 9 bases at J, with 6 bases in the middle. The CDR3 consists of 11 residues. The germline gives CDR1 SGHTA, CDR2 FQGNSA. CDR3 protein: CASSLIGTQYF. As DNA, the CDR3 is TGTGCCAGCAGCTTAATCGGGACGCAGTATTTT.

This chain joins TRBV5-1 and TRBJ2-7; weak D call: TRBD1 (6 bases). Trimming stripped 4 bases from V and 2 bases from J, with 13 bases between. This CDR3 contains 14 residues. The germline CDR1 and CDR2 sequences are SGHRS and YFSETQ. The CDR3 protein is CASSRQTGPYEQYF. The CDR3 DNA follows: TGCGCCAGCAGCCGACAGACAGGACCCTACGAGCAGTACTTC.

This clonotype has only a few counts. The chain recombines TRBV28 with TRBJ2-7, with D possibly TRBD2 on 6 matching bases. Germline V gene sequence: CDR1 MDHEN, CDR2 SYDVKM. There are 14 residues in the CDR3. Between the trimmed V and J ends, which lost 6 bases and 10 bases, there was a span of 22 bases. CDR3 in amino acids: CASSPPVGGTIQYF. For the CDR3, the DNA is TGTGCCAGCAGCCCCCCCGTCGGCGGGACGATACAGTACTTC.

The V and J genes are TRBV20-1 and TRBJ2-1, with D possibly being TRBD1 (5 bases). Looked up from germline, CDR1 is DFQATT and CDR2 is SNEGSKA (reference sequence). This CDR3 has 15 amino acids. V lost 6 bases to trimming and J lost 7 bases, with 22 bases between them. The CDR3 nucleotides read TGCAGTGCCCCCATTGGGGCAGGGCGGCGGAATGAGCAGTTCTTC. This sequence encodes CSAPIGAGRRNEQFF.

The chain recombines TRBV10-3 with TRBJ1-5; weak D call: TRBD1 (6 bases). CDR1 is ENHRY, CDR2 SYGVKD, per germline. The CDR3 runs 15 residues. V dropped 8 bases and J dropped 7 bases, with 21 bases sitting between them. The CDR3 DNA sequence: TGTGCCATCTCGGCAGCCACCGAGGGGGAACAGCCCCAGCATTTT. It specifies CAISAATEGEQPQHF.

CDR3 loop: CSARVAGHSPLHF. CDR3 sequence (DNA): TGCAGTGCTAGAGTGGCAGGGCATTCACCCCTCCACTTT. J is TRBJ1-6 and V is TRBV20-1; possible D gene TRBD1, 5 bases. V was cut by 1 base and J by 8 bases, with 9 bases left in between. CDR1 and CDR2 (germline): DFQATT, SNEGSKA (reference sequence). The length of the CDR3 is 13 residues.

V and J are TRBV28 and TRBJ2-7; the D is unclear. The tail of the sequence fits TRBJ2-5 better, so the J call may be wrong. The CDR3 has 13 amino acids. Germline V gene lookup returns CDR1 MDHEN and CDR2 SYDVKM. CDR3 nucleotides: TGTGCCAGCAGACATGATGGTCAGGAGACCCAGTACTTC. Its translation is CASRHDGQETQYF.

This clonotype appeared a few times. The rearrangement joins TRBV3-1 to TRBJ2-7; no reliable D call. CDR1 and CDR2 from the germline V gene are LGHDT and YNNKEL (reference sequence). V was cut by 1 base and J by 9 bases, with 13 bases left in between. The CDR3 contains 13 residues. The CDR3 region is CASSQARDSLQYF. The CDR3 bases are TGTGCCAGCAGCCAAGCGAGAGACTCCTTGCAGTACTTC.

The sample holds a few counts of this clonotype. The chain combines TRBV20-1 with TRBJ2-7; TRBD1 matches at 9 bases. The CDR3 loop spans 13 amino acids. V trimming: 5 bases; J trimming: 2 bases; junction bases outside the gene matches: 4. Germline values: CDR1 DFQATT, CDR2 SNEGSKA (reference sequence). CDR3: CSAQGQGTYEQYF. CDR3 DNA sequence: TGCAGTGCTCAGGGACAGGGAACCTACGAGCAGTACTTC.

This clonotype was detected only a few times. V gene TRBV5-1 combines with J gene TRBJ2-3, with a weak D call TRBD2 (5 bases). This CDR3 spans 15 amino acids. CDR1 and CDR2 from the germline V gene are SGHRS and YFSETQ. V lost 0 bases, J lost 6 bases, and 14 bases lay in between. As DNA, the CDR3 is TGCGCCAGCAGCTTGGTGGTAGCGTCTTTGGATACGCAGTATTTT. This encodes CASSLVVASLDTQYF.

The table lists this clonotype with a few counts. The rearrangement links TRBV7-2 to TRBJ1-6; D is unclear. The germline V gene encodes CDR1 SGHTA and CDR2 FQGNSA. The CDR3 has 11 amino acids. Trimming took off 6 bases at V and 7 bases at J, with 4 bases between the two ends. CDR3 sequence reads: CASRLNSPLHF. The CDR3 bases are TGTGCCAGCAGACTAAATTCACCCCTCCACTTT.

The V and J genes are TRBV4-3 and TRBJ1-1; the D is unclear. Germline CDR1 is LGHNA and CDR2 is YSLEER. The CDR3 covers 13 residues. The ends were cut back, 0 bases at V and 3 bases at J, with 5 bases in the middle. This CDR3 is CASSQDIHTEAFF. Written as DNA, the CDR3 is TGCGCCAGCAGCCAAGATATTCACACTGAAGCTTTCTTT.

V and J are TRBV4-1 and TRBJ2-7; tentatively, D is TRBD1 or TRBD2 (5 bases each). The CDR3 is made up of 15 amino acids. Germline CDR1 MGHRA, CDR2 YSYEKL. Deletions cut 0 bases from V and 4 bases from J, with 13 bases between. CDR3 bases: TGCGCCAGCAGCCAAGATCGGGACCCTCTGTACGAGCAGTACGTC. Its translation: CASSQDRDPLYEQYV.

The V and J genes are TRBV10-3 and TRBJ1-4; no clear D. Germline assignment: CDR1 ENHRY and CDR2 SYGVKD. The CDR3 has 15 amino acids. V was pared by 10 bases and J by 1 base, with 16 bases between. CDR3 loop: CATAGSTGTNEKLFF. The CDR3, as DNA: TGTGCCACCGCGGGCTCTACGGGAACTAATGAAAAACTGTTTTTT.

Worth noting for this clonotype: The conserved phenylalanine or tryptophan normally closing the CDR3 is absent here, so this likely arose from a read error. V usage is TRBV29-1 and J usage is TRBJ1-5; 9 bases line up with TRBD1. Looked up from germline, CDR1 is SQVTM and CDR2 is ANQGSEA. This CDR3 comprises 12 residues. The V segment lost 7 bases and the J segment 6 bases; nucleotides outside the gene matches: 4. CDR3 coding DNA: TGCAGCGCCGGACAGGGGAGTCAGCCCCAGCATGTT. Its protein product is CSAGQGSQPQHV.

The V call is TRBV29-1, the J call TRBJ2-5, with 11 nucleotides matching TRBD2. CDR1 and CDR2 from the germline V gene are SQVTM and ANQGSEA. CDR3 length: 16 residues. Unmatched junction bases numbered 21, after V lost 7 bases and J lost 11 bases. This chain's CDR3 is CSAAGLAGHPYNEQYF. The CDR3 region has the DNA TGCAGCGCTGCCGGACTAGCGGGCCATCCCTACAATGAGCAGTACTTC.

Concerning this clonotype itself: At one end, the junction sequence differs from germline, possibly due to a read error. The chain recombines TRBV4-3 with TRBJ2-6; D may be TRBD1 or TRBD2 (5 bases each). The CDR3 has 20 amino acids. Germline V gene sequence: CDR1 LGHNA, CDR2 YSLEER. The CDR3 DNA sequence: TGCGCCAGCAGCCAAGATCTTGTGGGGGTTTGGAGCTCTGGGACCAACGTCCTGACTTTC. Translated, it gives CASSQDLVGVWSSGTNVLTF.

This clonotype was found a few times. The chain is built from TRBV7-2 and TRBJ2-1; perhaps TRBD1 as D (7 bases). The CDR3 is made up of 18 amino acids. Trimming cost V 1 base and J 8 bases, with 24 bases left between them. CDR1 and CDR2 from the germline V gene are SGHTA and FQGNSA. CDR3 coding DNA: TGTGCCAGCAGCTTAGGGGTCCTAGCAGGGGGACTTATATATGAGCAGTTCTTC. Translated, it gives CASSLGVLAGGLIYEQFF.

The chain employs TRBV3-1 and TRBJ1-4, with TRBD1 matching 7 bases. The CDR3 length is 14 residues. The junction had 7 bases not matched to a gene; V was cut back by 4 bases and J by 8 bases. Germline CDR1 and CDR2: LGHDT and YNNKEL (reference sequence). CDR3 nucleotide sequence: TGTGCCAGCAGCCGCCGAACAGGGGTCGAAAAACTGTTTTTT. Its translation: CASSRRTGVEKLFF.

A few counts support this clonotype. The chain carries TRBV10-3 and TRBJ1-2; no clear D gene. Germline CDR1 ENHRY, CDR2 SYGVKD. The length of the CDR3 is 14 residues. Trimming stripped 4 bases from V and 4 bases from J, with 13 bases between. CDR3 bases: TGTGCCATCAGTGGGTACGGTGAGGGCTATGGCTACACCTTC. This gives the protein CAISGYGEGYGYTF.

The chain links TRBV20-1 to TRBJ2-7; a possible D gene is TRBD2 (6 bases). The CDR3 runs to 15 residues. CDR1 and CDR2 from the germline V gene are DFQATT and SNEGSKA (reference sequence). V was shortened by 6 bases and J by 4 bases, with 22 bases between the two germline ends. The DNA of the CDR3 is TGCAGTGCCTTCCCCGGGACTGGGACCTATTACGAGCAGTACTTC. Translated: CSAFPGTGTYYEQYF.

In this sample, this clonotype turned up a few times. The V and J genes are TRBV29-1 and TRBJ2-7, with 10 bases that match TRBD1. Per the germline V gene, CDR1 is SQVTM and CDR2 is ANQGSEA. Trimming removed 7 bases from V and 1 base from J; junction bases left unmatched: 7. The CDR3 is made up of 14 amino acids. This chain's CDR3 is CSARQGAVSYEQYF. The CDR3 bases are TGCAGCGCCAGACAGGGGGCCGTATCCTACGAGCAGTACTTC.

The chain employs TRBV6-6 and TRBJ1-5, with unresolved D. The ends were cut back, 10 bases at V and 0 bases at J, with 10 bases in the middle. The CDR3 has 13 amino acids. CDR1 and CDR2 from the germline V gene are MNHNY and SVGAGI (reference sequence). The CDR3 DNA reads as TGTGCCACCCGCTTAGGTAGCAATCAGCCCCAGCATTTT. Its translation: CATRLGSNQPQHF.

The rearrangement links TRBV20-1 to TRBJ2-5; D may match TRBD1 or TRBD2 (5 bases each). The length of the CDR3 is 13 residues. Germline CDR1 DFQATT, CDR2 SNEGSKA (reference sequence). The CDR3 loop is CSADSGRGNEQYF. Here the CDR3 DNA reads TGCAGCGCGGACTCCGGAAGGGGCAATGAGCAGTACTTC.

The rearrangement links TRBV12-3 or TRBV12-4 to TRBJ1-6; TRBD1 aligns across 8 bases. V lost 9 bases and J lost 10; bases outside the gene matches: 11. This CDR3 spans 14 amino acids. The CDR3 spells CASADRGSRSPLHF. CDR3 sequence (DNA): TGTGCCAGTGCCGACAGGGGATCCCGATCACCCCTCCACTTT.

This clonotype was detected once. A read error may account for a junction end that differs from germline. The chain recombines TRBV6-1 with TRBJ2-5, with a possible D match to TRBD1 (6 bases). The better agreement between TRBJ2-4 and the DNA end casts doubt on the J call. Germline-derived CDR1 and CDR2 are MNHNS and SASEGT. The CDR3 is 14 residues long. CDR3 in DNA: TGTGCCAGCAGTAAGGACAGCCAAAAAAGCATTCAGTACTTC. Its protein product is CASSKDSQKSIQYF.

The chain carries TRBV6-2 or TRBV6-3 and TRBJ2-7; a possible D gene is TRBD2 (5 bases). Trimming stripped 11 bases from V and 2 bases from J, with 16 bases between. This CDR3 spans 13 amino acids. Germline V gene lookup returns CDR1 MNHEY and CDR2 SVGEGT. The CDR3 reads CALRSGYTYEQYF. CDR3 coding DNA: TGTGCCCTGCGGAGCGGTTATACCTACGAGCAGTACTTC.

The V and J genes are TRBV24-1 and TRBJ2-3; no reliable D call. The V and J ends lost 6 bases and 2 bases respectively, with 8 bases between them. The CDR3 is made up of 13 amino acids. Per germline, CDR1 KGHDR and CDR2 SFDVKD. The CDR3 loop is CATSSFATDTQYF. The CDR3 nucleotides are TGTGCCACCAGTTCGTTCGCCACAGATACGCAGTATTTT.